A selection of T cell receptor beta chains follows, all from one sample in a study of OX40 agonist ivuxolimab in advanced cancers. TCRdb's copy holds only in-frame clones and misses some; the assay was immunoSEQ multiplex PCR. The sample includes over 45,000 clones, 75% to 90% of them seen just once. Sequences were derived from CD4+ or CD8+ T cells sorted from blood, sampled in a trial of the OX40 agonist ivuxolimab. The receptors were sampled from an adult with an advanced solid tumor such as melanoma, head and neck, liver or kidney cancer. Each CDR3 is given with its conserved first and last residue. The D gene is left open where the match is weak. Size values are once, few and many counts, or a class for expanded clones, and some rows have none.

D: -; J: TRBJ2-7; size: once; V: TRBV21-1; CDR3: CASSPGWDNRYEQYF; DNA: TGTGCCAGCAGCCCCGGTTGGGACAACCGATACGAGCAGTACTTC
D: -; J: TRBJ2-1; size: -; V: TRBV7-8; CDR3: CASSVPSGVLGFYNEQFF; DNA: TGTGCCAGCAGCGTCCCCTCGGGGGTCCTCGGCTTCTACAATGAGCAGTTCTTC
D: -; J: TRBJ1-1; size: once; V: TRBV27; CDR3: CASSTQGPTEAFF; DNA: TGTGCCAGCAGCACCCAGGGACCCACTGAAGCTTTCTTT
D: TRBD2; J: TRBJ2-3; size: few; V: TRBV29-1; CDR3: CSVSLGGIYTDTQYF; DNA: TGCAGCGTTAGTCTCGGGGGGATCTACACAGATACGCAGTATTTT
D: TRBD1; J: TRBJ2-7; size: -; V: TRBV7-8; CDR3: CASSVYLGTDYEQYF; DNA: TGTGCCAGCAGCGTCTACCTCGGGACAGACTACGAGCAGTACTTC
D: -; J: TRBJ1-2; size: -; V: TRBV6-5; CDR3: CASTLTGKNYGYTF; DNA: TGTGCCAGCACCCTGACAGGAAAGAACTATGGCTACACCTTC
D: -; J: TRBJ2-1; size: -; V: TRBV1; CDR3: CTSSQVSGTGYNNEQFF; DNA: TGCACCAGCAGCCAAGTCTCCGGGACAGGGTATAACAATGAGCAGTTCTTC
D: TRBD2; J: TRBJ2-7; size: -; V: TRBV7-2; CDR3: CASSLGGLAGGPGDEQYF; DNA: TGTGCCAGCAGCTTAGGAGGACTAGCGGGAGGGCCGGGCGACGAGCAGTACTTC
D: -; J: TRBJ2-5; size: -; V: TRBV7-6; CDR3: CASRNRVETQYF; DNA: TGTGCCAGCAGAAACAGGGTTGAGACCCAGTACTTC
D: -; J: TRBJ2-3; size: -; V: TRBV7-9; CDR3: CASSPPGAAGTDTQYF; DNA: TGTGCCAGCAGCCCACCAGGTGCGGCAGGGACAGATACGCAGTATTTT
D: -; J: TRBJ2-5; size: -; V: TRBV30; CDR3: CAWSPRDTQETQYF; DNA: TGTGCCTGGAGTCCTCGGGACACCCAAGAGACCCAGTACTTC
D: -; J: TRBJ2-7; size: -; V: TRBV4-2; CDR3: CASSQEGDFHYEQYF; DNA: TGTGCCAGCAGCCAAGAGGGGGACTTCCACTACGAGCAGTACTTC
D: -; J: TRBJ2-1; size: -; V: TRBV4-2; CDR3: CASSQDPEAGRNNEQFF; DNA: TGTGCCAGCAGCCAAGACCCCGAGGCCGGTCGAAACAATGAGCAGTTCTTC
D: TRBD2; J: TRBJ2-1; size: -; V: TRBV19; CDR3: CASSMLAGGGNEQFF; DNA: TGTGCCAGTAGTATGTTAGCGGGAGGGGGTAATGAGCAGTTCTTC
D: TRBD1; J: TRBJ2-7; size: -; V: TRBV6-1; CDR3: CASSNPGTGYYEQYF; DNA: TGTGCCAGCAGTAACCCCGGGACAGGGTACTACGAGCAGTACTTC
D: -; J: TRBJ2-7; size: -; V: TRBV11-2; CDR3: CASSATVNIYEQYF; DNA: TGTGCCAGCAGCGCCACGGTTAATATCTACGAGCAGTACTTC
D: -; J: TRBJ2-5; size: -; V: TRBV6-5; CDR3: CASSYSSGTLETQYF; DNA: TGTGCCAGCAGTTACTCGTCAGGGACTCTCGAGACCCAGTACTTC
D: -; J: TRBJ2-7; size: -; V: TRBV7-2; CDR3: CASSRGWVPEQYF; DNA: TGTGCCAGCAGCCGTGGCTGGGTTCCCGAGCAGTACTTC
D: TRBD1; J: TRBJ2-1; size: once; V: TRBV6-6; CDR3: CASSWTGVEQFF; DNA: TGTGCCAGCAGTTGGACAGGGGTTGAGCAGTTCTTC
D: -; J: TRBJ1-2; size: -; V: TRBV5-8; CDR3: CASSHPGHQYTF; DNA: TGTGCCAGCAGCCACCCGGGACACCAATACACCTTC
D: TRBD1; J: TRBJ2-1; size: -; V: TRBV4-1; CDR3: CVSSQTGNEQFF; DNA: TGCGTCAGCAGCCAGACAGGGAATGAGCAGTTCTTC
D: TRBD1; J: TRBJ2-7; size: -; V: TRBV7-8; CDR3: CASSAGTGNYEQYF; DNA: TGTGCCAGCAGCGCCGGGACAGGGAATTACGAGCAGTACTTC
D: -; J: TRBJ2-1; size: -; V: TRBV20-1; CDR3: CSAGGDEQFF; DNA: TGCAGTGCTGGGGGTGATGAGCAGTTCTTC
D: TRBD2; J: TRBJ2-7; size: -; V: TRBV5-4; CDR3: CASSFVRGAYEQYF; DNA: TGTGCCAGCAGCTTCGTCCGGGGGGCCTACGAGCAGTACTTC
D: TRBD1; J: TRBJ2-1; size: -; V: TRBV4-1; CDR3: CASSATGTGNRVEQFF; DNA: TGCGCCAGCAGTGCCACCGGGACAGGGAATAGGGTTGAGCAGTTCTTC
D: -; J: TRBJ2-4; size: -; V: TRBV2; CDR3: CASSGTALAKNIQYF; DNA: TGTGCCAGCAGTGGGACAGCCCTAGCCAAAAACATTCAGTACTTC
D: -; J: TRBJ1-5; size: few; V: TRBV11-2; CDR3: CASSAHGGRDQPQHF; DNA: TGTGCCAGCAGCGCCCACGGAGGGAGGGATCAGCCCCAGCATTTT
D: TRBD1; J: TRBJ2-5; size: -; V: TRBV5-6; CDR3: CASSWDSKTQYF; DNA: TGTGCCAGCAGCTGGGACAGTAAGACCCAGTACTTC
D: TRBD2; J: TRBJ2-7; size: -; V: TRBV15; CDR3: CATSGSGSSYEQYF; DNA: TGTGCCACCAGCGGTAGCGGGAGCTCCTACGAGCAGTACTTC
D: TRBD2; J: TRBJ2-1; size: once; V: TRBV19; CDR3: CASSIGGGNEQFF; DNA: TGTGCCAGTAGTATTGGGGGAGGGAATGAGCAGTTCTTC
D: -; J: TRBJ2-3; size: -; V: TRBV5-1; CDR3: CASSWGETGTDTQYF; DNA: TGCGCCAGCAGCTGGGGGGAGACCGGCACAGATACGCAGTATTTT
D: -; J: TRBJ1-1; size: -; V: TRBV19; CDR3: CASSIFLGDTEAFF; DNA: TGTGCCAGTAGTATTTTTTTGGGGGACACTGAAGCTTTCTTT
D: TRBD2; J: TRBJ2-7; size: -; V: TRBV28; CDR3: CASRASGSINEQYF; DNA: TGTGCCAGCAGGGCTAGCGGGAGTATCAACGAGCAGTACTTC
D: TRBD1; J: TRBJ1-4; size: -; V: TRBV7-9; CDR3: CASSDRQGVNEKLFF; DNA: TGTGCCAGCAGCGACAGACAGGGGGTTAATGAAAAACTGTTTTTT
D: TRBD1; J: TRBJ1-2; size: -; V: TRBV5-4; CDR3: CASSLAGTGEFGYTF; DNA: TGTGCCAGCAGCTTGGCCGGGACAGGGGAGTTTGGCTACACCTTC
D: -; J: TRBJ2-7; size: -; V: TRBV6-5; CDR3: CASSFGGSYEQYF; DNA: TGTGCCAGCAGTTTTGGGGGGTCCTACGAGCAGTACTTC